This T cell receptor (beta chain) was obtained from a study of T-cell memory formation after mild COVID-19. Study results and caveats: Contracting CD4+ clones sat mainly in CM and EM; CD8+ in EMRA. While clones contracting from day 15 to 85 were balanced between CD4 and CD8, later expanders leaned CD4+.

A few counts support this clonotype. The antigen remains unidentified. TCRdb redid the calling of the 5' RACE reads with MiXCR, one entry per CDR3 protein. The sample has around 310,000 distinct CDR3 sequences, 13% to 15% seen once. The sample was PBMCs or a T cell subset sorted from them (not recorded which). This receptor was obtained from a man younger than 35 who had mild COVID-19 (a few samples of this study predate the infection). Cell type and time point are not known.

The CDR3 here is CASSSSDGYDQPQHF. CDR3 sequence (DNA): TGTGCCAGCAGCTCCTCGGACGGTTACGATCAGCCCCAGCATTTT. This chain links TRBV7-6 with TRBJ1-5; D remains ambiguous. V lost 4 bases and J lost 5, with 15 bases in between. The length of the CDR3 is 15 residues. Germline V lookup: CDR1 SGHVS, CDR2 FNYEAQ.